The clone carrying this TCR beta chain has just one count. This sample was taken from a study of breast tumors, draining lymph nodes, adjacent tissues. Via MiXCR, TCRdb re-called the multiplex PCR reads, giving one row per CDR3 protein. The sample has about 13,000 distinct CDR3 sequences; about 62% are singletons. V lost 0 bases to trimming and J lost 0 bases; unmatched junction nucleotides: 7. The CDR3 has 17 residues. Germline V lookup: CDR1 SGHDT, CDR2 YYEEEE. This chain links TRBV5-6 with TRBJ2-3; 7 nucleotides match TRBD2. This receptor was obtained from a female donor with breast cancer. Some clones in this sample may be carry-over from other donors' samples. The sequencing sample was made of tumor-adjacent breast tissue. The CDR3: CASSLVSSGRSTDTQYF. CDR3 nucleotide sequence: TGTGCCAGCAGCTTGGTTTCTAGCGGACGTAGCACAGATACGCAGTATTTT.